These 16 T cell receptor beta chains share one sample of origin, sequenced in a study of T cells in localized non-small cell lung cancer. TCRdb keeps only in-frame clones here, not all; method: immunoSEQ multiplex PCR. Among approximately 30,000 clones listed, 88% were seen once. Material: peripheral blood, obtained before any cancer treatment. Receptors originate from a woman aged 35 to 75 with stage I lung adenocarcinoma.

This clone has just a few counts. The chain recombines TRBV9 with TRBJ1-2; a weak D match, TRBD1 (5 bases). The CDR3 spans 13 residues. The germline V gene encodes CDR1 SGDLS and CDR2 YYNGEE. Trimming shortened V by 3 bases and J by 7 bases, and 13 bases separated the two germline ends. CDR3 nucleotide sequence: TGTGCCAGCAGCGGATCGGGACGCCCTGGCTACACCTTC. This translates into CASSGSGRPGYTF.

The chain is built from TRBV18 and TRBJ1-2; possibly TRBD1 for D (6 bases). Germline V lookup: CDR1 KGHSH, CDR2 LQKENI. This CDR3 spans 16 amino acids. The V gene lost 0 bases and the J gene lost 0 bases, with 11 bases spanning the gap. CDR3 amino acids: CASSPPDRPANYGYTF. The DNA for the CDR3 is TGTGCCAGCTCACCACCGGACAGACCCGCTAACTATGGCTACACCTTC.

V gene TRBV7-8 combines with J gene TRBJ1-4; no firm D call. The CDR3 runs 13 residues. Trimming took 1 base from V and 6 from J, leaving 6 bases between them. CDR1 is SGHVS and CDR2 is FQNEAQ in the germline V gene. This CDR3 reads CASSLEADEKLFF. The CDR3 coding sequence is TGTGCCAGCAGCTTAGAGGCAGATGAAAAACTGTTTTTT.

V and J are TRBV19 and TRBJ1-2; D ambiguous. CDR3 length: 12 amino acids. Germline-derived CDR1 and CDR2 are LNHDA and SQIVND (reference sequence). V dropped 5 bases and J dropped 8 bases, with 12 bases sitting between them. CDR3 nucleotide sequence: TGTGCCAGTAGTCGAGACCCCCGGGGCTACACCTTC. Encoded protein: CASSRDPRGYTF.

The J gene is TRBJ1-4, the V gene TRBV5-1; a weak D match, TRBD1 (6 bases). Germline CDR1 is SGHRS and CDR2 is YFSETQ. V was shortened by 4 bases and J by 7 bases, with 11 bases between the two germline ends. CDR3 length: 13 residues. The CDR3 is CASSEGGSEKLFF. The DNA of the CDR3 is TGCGCCAGCAGCGAGGGGGGTAGTGAAAAACTGTTTTTT.

This clone was found a few times. The chain is built from TRBV7-9 and TRBJ2-3, with 12 bases that match TRBD2. After removal of 5 bases from V and 1 base from J, the junction contained 4 bases not matched to a gene. The CDR3 sequence is 16 residues long. The germline CDR1 and CDR2 sequences are SEHNR and FQNEAQ (reference sequence). The CDR3 is CASSTRTSGGTDTQYF. The CDR3 nucleotides read TGTGCCAGCAGCACCAGGACTAGCGGGGGCACAGATACGCAGTATTTT.

This rearrangement joins TRBV7-3 to TRBJ2-1; the match to TRBD1 covers 9 bases. Trimming at V came to 3 bases and at J to 8 bases, leaving 2 bases not matched to a gene. Germline CDR1 is SGHTA and CDR2 is FQGTGA. This CDR3 spans 13 amino acids. The CDR3 DNA reads TGTGCCAGCAGCTTCGACAGGGGGGATGAGCAGTTCTTC. Its protein product is CASSFDRGDEQFF.

The chain carries TRBV6-1 and TRBJ2-5, with D possibly being TRBD2 (6 bases). CDR1 and CDR2 (germline): MNHNS, SASEGT. This CDR3 is built from 15 residues. The ends were cut back, 1 base at V and 6 bases at J, with 15 bases in the middle. The DNA for the CDR3 is TGTGCCAGCAGTGAAGAGGAGGACGGGGGAAAGACCCAGTACTTC. Residues: CASSEEEDGGKTQYF.

The V gene is TRBV5-6, the J gene TRBJ1-1; D is uncertain. There are 16 residues in the CDR3. Looked up from germline, CDR1 is SGHDT and CDR2 is YYEEEE. Trimming pared 0 bases from V and 1 base from J, leaving 13 bases between. The CDR3, as DNA: TGTGCCAGCAGCTTGGGACAACTCATTGCGAACACTGAAGCTTTCTTT. This gives the protein CASSLGQLIANTEAFF.

The chain is built from TRBV2 and TRBJ1-2, with D possibly matching TRBD1 (5 bases). The germline V gene encodes CDR1 SNHLY and CDR2 FYNNEI. This CDR3 has 12 amino acids. V was pared by 6 bases and J by 6 bases, with 11 bases between. The CDR3 sequence: CASSVGLDGYTF. The CDR3 DNA is TGTGCCAGCAGCGTGGGGCTGGATGGCTACACCTTC. The whole variable domain, remainder taken from reference TRBV2 and TRBJ1-2, is EPEVTQTPSHQVTQMGQEVILRCVPISNHLYFYWYRQILGQKVEFLVSFYNNEISEKSEIFDDQFSVERPDGSNFTLKIRSTKLEDSAMYFCASSVGLDGYTFGSGTRLTVV.

The chain couples TRBV27 to TRBJ1-6; 10 bases match TRBD1. CDR1 and CDR2 from the germline V gene are MNHEY and SMNVEV (reference sequence). The length of the CDR3 is 14 residues. V dropped 5 bases and J dropped 7; count of bases not matched to a gene: 2. The CDR3 DNA sequence: TGTGCCAGCAGTAAGGACAGGGGGAATTCACCCCTCCACTTT. Its translation is CASSKDRGNSPLHF.

V and J are TRBV4-2 and TRBJ2-1; 8 positions match TRBD2. Germline loops: CDR1 LGHNA, CDR2 YNFKEQ. The CDR3 spans 16 residues. V lost 3 bases to trimming and J lost 2 bases; unmatched junction nucleotides: 6. The CDR3 region is CASSQGRGGTYNEQFF. In DNA, the CDR3 is TGTGCCAGCAGCCAGGGGCGCGGGGGGACCTACAATGAGCAGTTCTTC.

The J gene is TRBJ2-2, the V gene TRBV28; TRBD2 aligns across 8 bases. The CDR3 is 14 residues long. Trimming took 3 bases from V and 7 from J; bases not matched to a gene: 4. From germline, CDR1 is MDHEN and CDR2 SYDVKM. The CDR3, as DNA: TGTGCCAGCAGTTTGGCGGGGGGCGGCGGGGAGCTGTTTTTT. Protein: CASSLAGGGGELFF.

CDR3 sequence (DNA): TGTGCCAGCAGCCAACTTTCTCAGGGGAACTACGAGCAGTACTTC. Protein sequence: CASSQLSQGNYEQYF. The chain has TRBV4-2 and TRBJ2-7, with D possibly TRBD1 on 6 matching bases. V was cut by 2 bases and J by 3 bases, with 14 bases left in between. This CDR3 region has 15 residues. From germline, CDR1 is LGHNA and CDR2 YNFKEQ.

V and J are TRBV4-3 and TRBJ1-2; D uncertain. V was shortened by 0 bases and J by 0 bases, with 8 bases between the two germline ends. Germline V gene lookup returns CDR1 LGHNA and CDR2 YSLEER. The CDR3 is made up of 15 amino acids. The CDR3 region is CASSQDERTNYGYTF. CDR3 bases: TGCGCCAGCAGCCAAGACGAGAGAACTAACTATGGCTACACCTTC.

This chain uses TRBV7-9 with TRBJ1-3; D unresolved. Trimming pared 5 bases from V and 8 bases from J, leaving 10 bases between. This CDR3 region has 12 residues. CDR1 is SEHNR and CDR2 is FQNEAQ in the germline V gene (reference sequence). This CDR3 is CASSHYSDTIYF. As DNA, the CDR3 is TGTGCCAGCAGCCATTATTCGGACACCATATATTTT.